Listed below are T cell receptor beta chains from one sample, sequenced in a study of PD-L1 blockade in urothelial cancer. Using immunoSEQ multiplex PCR, the repertoire was profiled, and TCRdb retains in-frame clones only, with some absent. The sample lists around 56,000 clones, around 84% occurring once. This sample comprised PBMCs, obtained around atezolizumab (anti-PD-L1) treatment. Source of these receptors: a man aged 45-65 years with urothelial cancer. Both conserved end residues are part of each CDR3. D genes are given only for firm matches. Rows may omit the clone size; those that give it use once, few, many or a size class.

cdr3_length	d_call	v_call	j_call	clone_size	cdr3_nt	cdr3_aa
13	.	TRBV2	TRBJ2-1	once	TGTGCCAGCAGAGAACTAGCAGGCAATGAGCAGTTCTTC	CASRELAGNEQFF
14	.	TRBV5-1	TRBJ1-4	.	TGCGCCAGCAGCTTGTCAGGGCAAGGCGAAAAACTGTTTTTT	CASSLSGQGEKLFF
14	TRBD2	TRBV7-2	TRBJ2-7	.	TGTGCCAGCAGCCTGGGACTAGCGGGAGTGGAGCAGTACTTC	CASSLGLAGVEQYF
14	TRBD1	TRBV27	TRBJ2-1	.	TGTGCCAGCAGTTCTCCGGGACAGAACAATGAGCAGTTCTTC	CASSSPGQNNEQFF
13	TRBD1	TRBV6-4	TRBJ2-1	.	TGTGCCAGCAGTGAGCAGGGGGCGGGTGAGCAGTTCTTC	CASSEQGAGEQFF
13	TRBD1	TRBV6-1	TRBJ1-4	.	TGTGCCAGCACCGGGACAGGGGGCGAAAAACTGTTTTTT	CASTGTGGEKLFF
15	.	TRBV11-1	TRBJ2-3	.	TGTGCCAGCAGCCGGACTGCGTCTAGCACAGATACGCAGTATTTT	CASSRTASSTDTQYF
14	TRBD2	TRBV6-1	TRBJ2-7	once	TGTGCCAGCAGTGCGCGATTAGCGGGCTACGAGCAGTACTTC	CASSARLAGYEQYF
13	TRBD1	TRBV5-4	TRBJ1-2	once	TGTGCCAGCAGTCAAGACAGGGAGTATGGCTACACCTTC	CASSQDREYGYTF
15	TRBD2	TRBV7-9	TRBJ2-1	.	TGTGCCAGCAGCTCGCTATCGGGGGGGTTAAATGAGCAGTTCTTC	CASSSLSGGLNEQFF
13	.	TRBV5-4	TRBJ2-3	.	TGTGCCAGCAGCTCCCAACTCACAGATACGCAGTATTTT	CASSSQLTDTQYF
17	TRBD1	TRBV27	TRBJ2-3	once	TGTGCCAGCAGTTATAACAGGGGGATGTCTAGCACAGATACGCAGTATTTT	CASSYNRGMSSTDTQYF
14	.	TRBV7-8	TRBJ2-7	few	TGTGCCAGCAGCTTAGGAGGGTTGAGCTACGAGCAGTACTTC	CASSLGGLSYEQYF
16	TRBD2	TRBV18	TRBJ2-1	.	TGTGCCAGCTCACCACCGGGCGGGAGTGGTTACAATGAGCAGTTCTTC	CASSPPGGSGYNEQFF
12	.	TRBV28	TRBJ2-7	.	TGTGCCAGCAGCCAGACTAGTTGGGAGCAGTACTTC	CASSQTSWEQYF
15	TRBD2	TRBV11-2	TRBJ2-7	.	TGTGCCAGCAGCTTTGGACTAGCGGAATATTACGAGCAGTACTTC	CASSFGLAEYYEQYF
15	TRBD2	TRBV30	TRBJ2-3	few	TGTGCCTGGAGATGGCTAGCGGGTGCGGGAGATACGCAGTATTTT	CAWRWLAGAGDTQYF
15	.	TRBV7-2	TRBJ2-5	.	TGTGCCAGCAGCTTAGCCAGCGGGCCACAAGAGACCCAGTACTTC	CASSLASGPQETQYF
13	.	TRBV9	TRBJ2-3	.	TGTGCCAGCAGCGTAGGACTTACAGATACGCAGTATTTT	CASSVGLTDTQYF
13	TRBD1	TRBV15	TRBJ2-7	.	TGTGCCACCAGCAAAGGGACAGTAGACGAGCAGTACTTC	CATSKGTVDEQYF
19	TRBD1	TRBV19	TRBJ2-7	.	TGTGCCAGTAGAAAATTCGGGACAGGGGGCGGCCTACGTGTCTACGAGCAGTACTTC	CASRKFGTGGGLRVYEQYF
16	TRBD2	TRBV7-8	TRBJ2-7	.	TGTGCCAGCAGCGTAGAGCGAGGACTAGCGATCTACGAGCAGTACTTC	CASSVERGLAIYEQYF
15	TRBD1	TRBV7-9	TRBJ1-1	.	TGTGCCAGCAGCCAAGGAGGGACAGGGAACACTGAAGCTTTCTTT	CASSQGGTGNTEAFF
11	.	TRBV6-1	TRBJ2-5	.	TGTGCTAGCGCGAAACAAGAGACCCAGTACTTC	CASAKQETQYF
13	.	TRBV7-3	TRBJ2-1	.	TGTGCCAGCAGCTCCGGGTATTACAATGAGCAGTTCTTC	CASSSGYYNEQFF
13	.	TRBV7-2	TRBJ2-5	.	TGTGCCAGCAGCTCTATGTACCAAGAGACCCAGTACTTC	CASSSMYQETQYF
17	.	TRBV9	TRBJ1-2	.	TGTGCCAGCAGCGGTGGGAGTGGAGGGGTAAAATCGTATGGCTACACCTTC	CASSGGSGGVKSYGYTF
15	.	TRBV25-1	TRBJ2-7	.	TGTGCCAGCAGTAAGGCAGGGAAGAGCTCCTACGAGCAGTACTTC	CASSKAGKSSYEQYF
15	TRBD1	TRBV30	TRBJ1-3	.	TGTGCCTGGAGTACTGGGACAGTCGCTGGAAACACCATATATTTT	CAWSTGTVAGNTIYF
15	TRBD2	TRBV2	TRBJ2-1	few	TGTGCCAGCAGCTCCGCGGGACTAGGCTACAATGAGCAGTTCTTC	CASSSAGLGYNEQFF
15	TRBD1	TRBV9	TRBJ2-7	.	TGTGCCAGCAGCGCGGGACAGGGGCCCGCCTACGAGCAGTACTTC	CASSAGQGPAYEQYF
13	TRBD1	TRBV5-6	TRBJ2-7	.	TGTGCCAGCAGCCGACAGGGTTCCTACGAGCAGTACTTC	CASSRQGSYEQYF
15	.	TRBV19	TRBJ2-1	.	TGTGCCAGTAGTATCCCCGGACAGCGGAGGAATGAGCAGTTCTTC	CASSIPGQRRNEQFF
17	TRBD2	TRBV5-1	TRBJ2-2	.	TGCGCCAGCAGCTCCAACACCTTGGCGGGAGCAGCCGGGGAGCTGTTTTTT	CASSSNTLAGAAGELFF
15	.	TRBV18	TRBJ2-7	.	TGTGCCAGCTCCCTCAGCGGAAAACTTGACTACGAGCAGTACTTC	CASSLSGKLDYEQYF
16	TRBD1	TRBV5-4	TRBJ2-1	.	TGTGCCAGCAGCTTGGCCGGACAGGGGGACTACAATGAGCAGTTCTTC	CASSLAGQGDYNEQFF
16	.	TRBV10-3	TRBJ1-5	.	TGTGCCATCAGTGAGTCGGCCAGGGTAATCAATCAGCCCCAGCATTTT	CAISESARVINQPQHF
17	.	TRBV28	TRBJ2-5	once	TGTGCCAGCAGTCCCCGCGCCCTGAGTCGGGGGGCGGAGACCCAGTACTTC	CASSPRALSRGAETQYF
13	.	TRBV15	TRBJ1-2	.	TGTGCCACCAAGGCCGGGTCCACTCGTGGCTACACCTTC	CATKAGSTRGYTF
15	TRBD2	TRBV7-2	TRBJ2-1	.	TGTGCCAGCAGCCCTTCCGCGGGGGCCTACAATGAGCAGTTCTTC	CASSPSAGAYNEQFF
15	.	TRBV19	TRBJ1-5	.	TGTGCCAGTACTACCCGGGGGGATAGCAATCAGCCCCAGCATTTT	CASTTRGDSNQPQHF
13	.	TRBV7-9	TRBJ2-7	few	TGTGCCAGCAGCTTAGAGGGACTGGGCGAGCAGTACTTC	CASSLEGLGEQYF
15	TRBD1	TRBV28	TRBJ1-5	.	TGTGCCAGCAGTCCACAAGGACAGGGAGGACAGCCCCAGCATTTT	CASSPQGQGGQPQHF
15	.	TRBV29-1	TRBJ2-1	.	TGCAGCGTTGAAGATACCCAGGGGTTTTACAATGAGCAGTTCTTC	CSVEDTQGFYNEQFF
15	.	TRBV30	TRBJ1-6	.	TGTGCCTGGAGCTCGAGGAGCTCCTATAATTCACCCCTCCACTTT	CAWSSRSSYNSPLHF
14	.	TRBV7-2	TRBJ2-7	.	TGTGCCAGCAGCTTTAGCCCACAGGGCTACGAGCAGTACTTC	CASSFSPQGYEQYF
15	.	TRBV5-1	TRBJ2-3	.	TGCGCCAGCAGCTTCGATGAGGGCCGCGCAGATACGCAGTATTTT	CASSFDEGRADTQYF
15	.	TRBV28	TRBJ1-1	.	TGTGCCAGCAGTTTAGGGCGGGCGGTGAGCACTGAAGCTTTCTTT	CASSLGRAVSTEAFF